A selection of T cell receptor beta chains follows, all from one sample in a study of T-cell memory formation after mild COVID-19. TCRdb independently ran MiXCR on the 5' RACE reads; one entry per CDR3 protein. The sample shows about 600,000 distinct CDR3 sequences, roughly 20% of them seen only once. Source material: PBMCs or a T cell subset sorted from them (not recorded which). Receptors originate from an adult woman who had mild COVID-19 (a few samples of this study predate the infection). Cell type and time point are not known. Both conserved end residues are part of each CDR3. The D gene is left open where the match is weak. Clone size, where shown, is once, few, many, or a class for clones that have expanded.

v_call	clone_size	d_call	j_call	cdr3_aa	cdr3_nt
TRBV6-5	few	.	TRBJ2-7	CASSYSMTPYEQYF	TGTGCCAGCAGTTACTCGATGACACCATACGAGCAGTACTTC
TRBV29-1	.	TRBD2	TRBJ2-1	CSVGTSGRVLYNEQFF	TGCAGCGTTGGGACTAGCGGGAGGGTCCTCTACAATGAGCAGTTCTTC
TRBV30	once	.	TRBJ1-1	CAWSVRNTEAFF	TGTGCCTGGAGTGTAAGAAACACTGAAGCTTTCTTT
TRBV6-1	.	TRBD1	TRBJ1-2	CASVTPGQGARGYTF	TGTGCCAGCGTTACTCCGGGACAGGGGGCAAGGGGCTACACCTTC
TRBV10-3	.	.	TRBJ2-7	CAIGRRGYEQYF	TGTGCCATCGGGCGGCGGGGCTACGAGCAGTACTTC
TRBV5-1	.	.	TRBJ2-7	CASSLAPLAEQYF	TGCGCCAGCAGCTTGGCTCCCCTGGCCGAGCAGTACTTC
TRBV5-6	.	.	TRBJ2-7	CASSLVDSVDEQYF	TGTGCCAGCAGCTTGGTTGATAGCGTGGACGAGCAGTACTTC
TRBV9	.	.	TRBJ2-3	CASSVLGGDTQYF	TGTGCCAGCAGCGTTCTGGGGGGTGATACGCAGTATTTT
TRBV9	few	.	TRBJ1-1	CASSVANREAEAFF	TGTGCCAGCAGCGTAGCGAACAGGGAGGCTGAAGCTTTCTTT
TRBV9	few	.	TRBJ2-2	CASSVGAGTNTGELFF	TGTGCCAGCAGCGTAGGGGCGGGGACGAACACCGGGGAGCTGTTTTTT
TRBV20-1	few	TRBD1	TRBJ2-2	CSAREKWGQGASGELFF	TGCAGTGCTAGAGAGAAGTGGGGACAGGGGGCATCCGGGGAGCTGTTTTTT